A selection of T cell receptor beta chains follows, all from one sample in a study of T cell repertoires in cytomegalovirus infection. TCRdb ran MiXCR on the reads and lists one entry per CDR3 protein. The table includes approximately 500,000 distinct CDR3 sequences, approximately 15% detected once. The specimen was CD8+ T cells from PBMCs. Receptors were obtained from a human donor in good health (CMV status not recorded). Some clones in this sample may be carry-over from other donors' samples. CDR3s include the opening cysteine and the closing phenylalanine or tryptophan. The order of the fields is J gene, clone size, D gene, V gene, CDR3 DNA, CDR3 protein. D genes are given only for firm matches. A row's size may be missing; if present it is once, few, many or a size class.

TRBJ2-5,NA,TRBD2,TRBV20-1,TGCAGTGCTAGCGGGAGGGGCCAAGAGACCCAGTACTTC,CSASGRGQETQYF
TRBJ2-5,many,NA,TRBV7-4,TGTGCCAGCAGCCCCTTTAGCGTAGGAGAGACCCAGTACTTC,CASSPFSVGETQYF
TRBJ1-2,many,NA,TRBV12-5,TGTGCTAGTGGGACAGGTATGGCCCATGGCTACACCTTC,CASGTGMAHGYTF
TRBJ1-5,NA,NA,TRBV7-9,TGTGCCAGCAGCTTAAGAACGGATAATCAGCCCCAGCATTTT,CASSLRTDNQPQHF
TRBJ1-3,many,NA,TRBV7-9,TGTGCCAGCAGCTTCGGTGGCTCTGGAAACACCATATATTTT,CASSFGGSGNTIYF
TRBJ2-1,many,TRBD2,TRBV11-2,TGTGCCAGCAGCTTATGGTGGGAGACTAGCGTCAATGAGCAGTTCTTC,CASSLWWETSVNEQFF
TRBJ2-1,NA,TRBD2,TRBV27,TGTGCCAGCAGTCCGGGACTAGCGGGAGTGAGCTCCTACAATGAGCAGTTCTTC,CASSPGLAGVSSYNEQFF
TRBJ1-4,many,TRBD1,TRBV7-9,TGTGCCAGCAGGGCCCCCGGGACAGCGAGTAATAATGAAAAACTGTTTTTT,CASRAPGTASNNEKLFF
TRBJ2-1,NA,TRBD2,TRBV9,TGTGCCAGCAGCGTAGATAGCGGGAGTTCGAATGAGCAGTTCTTC,CASSVDSGSSNEQFF
TRBJ2-7,NA,TRBD2,TRBV13,TGTGCCAGCAGCCTTCTAGCGGGAGGACGCTCCTACGAGCAGTACTTC,CASSLLAGGRSYEQYF
TRBJ2-1,few,NA,TRBV9,TGTGCCAGCAGCGTAGTGGGGGGACTCCTCTACAATGAGCAGTTCTTC,CASSVVGGLLYNEQFF
TRBJ2-2,many,TRBD1,TRBV6-5,TGTGCCAGCAGTCCGGGACAGGGGTTGCCCGGGGAGCTGTTTTTT,CASSPGQGLPGELFF
TRBJ2-7,few,NA,TRBV29-1,TGCAGCGTTGAAGTGAAAAATGACGGCGCGCCCTACGAGCAGTACTTC,CSVEVKNDGAPYEQYF
TRBJ2-1,NA,NA,TRBV19,TGTGCCAGTAGTATCCTAGCAGAAAGGGGGAATGAGCAGTTCTTC,CASSILAERGNEQFF
TRBJ2-2,few,NA,TRBV15,TGTGCCACCAGCAGAAGGACAAGTCCGACCGGGGAGCTGTTTTTT,CATSRRTSPTGELFF
TRBJ2-2,NA,NA,TRBV10-3,TGTGCCATTAGACAAAACACCGGGGAGCTGTTTTTT,CAIRQNTGELFF
TRBJ1-1,NA,NA,TRBV5-6,TGTGCCAGCAGCTTGACAGGGTCTGAAGCTTTCTTT,CASSLTGSEAFF
TRBJ2-2,many,NA,TRBV27,TGTGCCAGCGGATTAGCGGCGAACACCGGGGAGCTGTTTTTT,CASGLAANTGELFF
TRBJ1-4,many,TRBD1,TRBV7-9,TGTGCCAGCAGCTCTCATGACAGGGTAACTAATGAAAAACTGTTTTTT,CASSSHDRVTNEKLFF
TRBJ2-7,few,TRBD2,TRBV28,TGTGCCAGCAGTTCACCATTTAGGGCCCGCGGGAGCCCCTACGAGCAGTACTTC,CASSSPFRARGSPYEQYF
TRBJ2-7,many,NA,TRBV7-9,TGTGCCAGCAGCTTAGCGGGAGCGGAAAACTACGAGCAGTACTTC,CASSLAGAENYEQYF
TRBJ2-3,NA,TRBD2,TRBV9,TGTGCCAGCAGCCCTCGGGGGGTAGCCACAGATACGCAGTATTTT,CASSPRGVATDTQYF
TRBJ1-5,few,TRBD1,TRBV27,TGTGCCAGCAGTACCAGGGGGTCAGGCTTTCAGCCCCAGCATTTT,CASSTRGSGFQPQHF
TRBJ2-1,NA,TRBD2,TRBV28,TGTGCCAGCAGTTTATGGACTAGCGGGGGTGAAAGCTCCTACAATGAGCAGTTCTTC,CASSLWTSGGESSYNEQFF
TRBJ2-5,many,NA,TRBV12-5,TGTGCTAGTGGTTTGGCCTACTACAACCAAGAGACCCAGTACTTC,CASGLAYYNQETQYF
TRBJ1-1,many,NA,TRBV7-9,TGTGCCAGCAGCTTATCGGGGGCCATCGGGGGGATGAACACTGAAGCTTTCTTT,CASSLSGAIGGMNTEAFF
TRBJ2-3,many,NA,TRBV4-2,TGTGCCAGCAGCCAAGGCGGATCTAGCACAGATACGCAGTATTTT,CASSQGGSSTDTQYF
TRBJ2-7,NA,NA,TRBV3-1,TGTGCCAGCAGCCCCCGACTGTATCCCGAGCAGTACTTC,CASSPRLYPEQYF
TRBJ2-7,many,NA,TRBV19,TGTGCCAGTAGCCCAGGGGCGGTCTACGAGCAGTACTTC,CASSPGAVYEQYF
TRBJ1-1,few,TRBD1,TRBV19,TGTGCCAGTAGTATAGTACAGACAGGGGGACGCACTGAAGCTTTCTTT,CASSIVQTGGRTEAFF
TRBJ2-1,NA,NA,TRBV4-1,TGCGCCAGCAGCCAAGACCCTATTGTCTCTCCCTACAATGAGCAGTTCTTC,CASSQDPIVSPYNEQFF
TRBJ2-1,few,NA,TRBV14,TGTGCCAGCAGCCTCCTCATAGGGGGGGCCTCCTACAATGAGCAGTTCTTC,CASSLLIGGASYNEQFF
TRBJ2-7,NA,TRBD1,TRBV4-1,TGCGCCAGCAGCCAGTCCCCGGGACAGGGACTTTACGAGCAGTACTTC,CASSQSPGQGLYEQYF
TRBJ2-2,many,NA,TRBV6-2/TRBV6-3,TGTGCCAGCAGTTACTCGACAGTCAACGCGAACACCGGGGAGCTGTTTTTT,CASSYSTVNANTGELFF
TRBJ2-1,NA,NA,TRBV20-1,TGCAGTGCTAGAGAGCTATACAATGAGCAGTTCTTC,CSARELYNEQFF
TRBJ2-1,NA,TRBD2,TRBV27,TGTGCCAGCACCGACATGGCGGGAGCTAATGAGCAGTTCTTC,CASTDMAGANEQFF
TRBJ1-5,many,TRBD1,TRBV12-3/TRBV12-4,TGTGCCAGCAGTCTGACAGGGGGCGGCGGTCAGCCCCAGCATTTT,CASSLTGGGGQPQHF
TRBJ1-4,few,NA,TRBV2,TGTGCCAGCAGGCACCGGGACAAAAAACTGTTTTTT,CASRHRDKKLFF
TRBJ2-5,NA,TRBD1,TRBV7-9,TGTGCCAGCAGCTGGGGGACAGAGGAAGAGACCCAGTACTTC,CASSWGTEEETQYF
TRBJ1-1,many,TRBD1,TRBV7-9,TGTGCCAGCAGCCCAGAGGGATACCAGGGGGCGCGCACTGAAGCTTTCTTT,CASSPEGYQGARTEAFF
TRBJ1-2,few,NA,TRBV3-1,TGTGCCAGCAGCCAAGGGGAGGGGTTTGCCTATGGCTACACCTTC,CASSQGEGFAYGYTF
TRBJ1-2,NA,NA,TRBV30,TGTGCCTGGAGTCCCGGGACTGATGGCTACACCTTC,CAWSPGTDGYTF
TRBJ1-1,many,NA,TRBV7-8,TGTGCCAGCAGCTTAGCGTGGGAGGGGGAGGCCCTGGGAGCTTTCTTT,CASSLAWEGEALGAFF
TRBJ2-7,NA,TRBD2,TRBV4-2,TGTGCCAGCAGCCAAGTCGTACTAGCGGGAGGACGGGTGCAGTACTTC,CASSQVVLAGGRVQYF